This T cell receptor (beta chain) originates from a study of blood T cell repertoires in COVID-19. The CDR3 extends over 15 amino acids. Germline trimming cut 2 bases from V and 7 bases from J; bases unmatched to any gene: 7. The germline V gene has CDR1 LGHDT and CDR2 YNNKEL (reference sequence). How the authors handled the data: Estimation of nucleated cell counts was performed using reference gene primer amplification. The repertoire was sequenced with immunoSEQ multiplex PCR; TCRdb's copy has only in-frame clones and lacks some. V and J calls and clone size are given by that table; D and trimming were obtained from the DNA. The table lists about 35,000 clones, roughly 87% of them singletons, with approximately 19% in the top ten.

The sequence was obtained from a man aged 80 or over with acute or convalescent COVID-19. Sequenced material: peripheral blood. The V and J genes are TRBV3-1 (or the pseudogene TRBV3-2) and TRBJ2-3; 9 nucleotides match TRBD2. The CDR3 is CASSQRRGGANTQYF. The DNA of the CDR3 is TGTGCCAGCAGCCAAAGGCGGGGGGGGGCAAATACGCAGTATTTT.